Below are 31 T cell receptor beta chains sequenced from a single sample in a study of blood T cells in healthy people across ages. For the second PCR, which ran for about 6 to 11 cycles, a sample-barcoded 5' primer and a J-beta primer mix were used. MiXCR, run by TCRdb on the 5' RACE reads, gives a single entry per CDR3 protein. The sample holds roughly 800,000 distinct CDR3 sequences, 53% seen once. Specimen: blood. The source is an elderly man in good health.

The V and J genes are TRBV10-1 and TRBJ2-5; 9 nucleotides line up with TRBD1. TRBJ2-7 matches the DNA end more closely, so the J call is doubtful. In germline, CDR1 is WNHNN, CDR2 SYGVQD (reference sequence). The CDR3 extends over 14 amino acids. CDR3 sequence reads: CASSPGQGGHEQYF. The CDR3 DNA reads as TGCGCCAGCAGCCCGGGACAGGGAGGACACGAGCAGTACTTC.

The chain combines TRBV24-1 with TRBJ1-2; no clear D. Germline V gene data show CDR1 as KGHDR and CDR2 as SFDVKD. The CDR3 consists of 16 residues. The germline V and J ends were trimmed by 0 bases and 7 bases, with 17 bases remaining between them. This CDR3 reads CATSDLWEETPSGYTF. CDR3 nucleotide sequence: TGTGCCACCAGTGATTTGTGGGAGGAAACTCCTAGTGGCTACACCTTC.

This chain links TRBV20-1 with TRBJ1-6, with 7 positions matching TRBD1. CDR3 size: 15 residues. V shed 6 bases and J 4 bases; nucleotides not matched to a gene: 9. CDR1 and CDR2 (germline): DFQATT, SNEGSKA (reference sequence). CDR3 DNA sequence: TGCAGTGCCATAGACAGGGAAAGGTATAATTCACCCCTCCACTTT. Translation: CSAIDRERYNSPLHF.

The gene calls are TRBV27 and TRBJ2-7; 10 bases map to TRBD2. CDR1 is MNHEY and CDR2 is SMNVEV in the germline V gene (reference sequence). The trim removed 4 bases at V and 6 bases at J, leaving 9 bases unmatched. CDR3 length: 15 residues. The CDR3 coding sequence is TGTGCCAGCAGTTACACGCTAGCGGGAGCGATCGAGCAGTACTTC. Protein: CASSYTLAGAIEQYF.

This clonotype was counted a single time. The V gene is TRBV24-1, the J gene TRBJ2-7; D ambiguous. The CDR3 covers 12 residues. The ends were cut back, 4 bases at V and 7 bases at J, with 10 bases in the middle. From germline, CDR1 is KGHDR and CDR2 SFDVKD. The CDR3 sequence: CATSDRIGEQYF. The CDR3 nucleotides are TGTGCCACCAGTGACCGGATCGGTGAGCAGTACTTC.

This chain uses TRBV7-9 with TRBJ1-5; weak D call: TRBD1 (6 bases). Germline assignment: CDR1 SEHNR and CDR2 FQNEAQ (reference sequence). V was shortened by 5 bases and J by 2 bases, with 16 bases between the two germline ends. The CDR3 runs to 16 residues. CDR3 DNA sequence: TGTGCCAGCAGCCCCGAGGGGGGCGTCGGCAATCAGCCCCAGCATTTT. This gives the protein CASSPEGGVGNQPQHF.

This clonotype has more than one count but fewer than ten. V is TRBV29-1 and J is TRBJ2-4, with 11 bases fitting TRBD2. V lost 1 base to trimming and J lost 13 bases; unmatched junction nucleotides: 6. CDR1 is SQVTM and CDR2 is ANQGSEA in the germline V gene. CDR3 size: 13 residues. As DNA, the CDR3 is TGCAGCGTTGAAGTACTAGCGGGAGTTGAGCAGTACTTC. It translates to CSVEVLAGVEQYF. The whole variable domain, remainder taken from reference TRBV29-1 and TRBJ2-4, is SAVISQKPSRDICQRGTSLTIQCQVDSQVTMMFWYRQQPGQSLTLIATANQGSEATYESGFVIDKFPISRPNLTFSTLTVSNMSPEDSSIYLCSVEVLAGVEQYFGAGTRLSVL.

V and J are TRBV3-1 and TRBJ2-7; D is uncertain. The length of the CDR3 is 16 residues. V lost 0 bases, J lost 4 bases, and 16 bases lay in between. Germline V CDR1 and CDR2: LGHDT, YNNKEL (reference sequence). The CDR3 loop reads CASSQERQDRPYEQYF. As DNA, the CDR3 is TGTGCCAGCAGCCAAGAGAGGCAAGACCGCCCTTACGAGCAGTACTTC.

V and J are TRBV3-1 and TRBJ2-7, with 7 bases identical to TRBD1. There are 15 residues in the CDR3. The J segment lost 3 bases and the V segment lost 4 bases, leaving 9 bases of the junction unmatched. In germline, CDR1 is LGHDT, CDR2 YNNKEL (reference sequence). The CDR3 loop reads CASSPTGTAFYEQYF. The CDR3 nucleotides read TGTGCCAGCAGCCCGACCGGGACAGCCTTCTACGAGCAGTACTTC.

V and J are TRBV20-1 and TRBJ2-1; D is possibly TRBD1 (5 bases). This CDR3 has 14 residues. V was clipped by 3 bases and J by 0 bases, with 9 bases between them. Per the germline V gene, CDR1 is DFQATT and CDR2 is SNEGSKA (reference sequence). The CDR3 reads CSARGPPSYNEQFF. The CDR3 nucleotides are TGCAGTGCTAGGGGGCCGCCCTCCTACAATGAGCAGTTCTTC.

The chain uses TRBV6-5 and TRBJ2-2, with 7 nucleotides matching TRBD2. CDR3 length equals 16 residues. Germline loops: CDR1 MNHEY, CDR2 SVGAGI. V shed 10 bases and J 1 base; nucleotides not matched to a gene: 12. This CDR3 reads CATHKRDSLNTGELFF. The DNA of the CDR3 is TGTGCCACCCACAAGCGGGACTCCTTGAACACCGGGGAGCTGTTTTTT.

This CDR3 reads CASSEEGATYNEQFF. CDR3 nucleotides: TGTGCCAGCAGCGAAGAGGGGGCCACCTACAATGAGCAGTTCTTC. The V and J genes are TRBV9 and TRBJ2-1; 7 bases agree with TRBD1. CDR1 is SGDLS, CDR2 YYNGEE, per germline. The CDR3 spans 15 residues. The V segment lost 3 bases and the J segment 2 bases; nucleotides outside the gene matches: 5. The full variable domain, with the rest looked up from reference TRBV9 and TRBJ2-1, is DSGVTQTPKHLITATGQRVTLRCSPRSGDLSVYWYQQSLDQGLQFLIQYYNGEERAKGNILERFSAQQFPDLHSELNLSSLELGDSALYFCASSEEGATYNEQFFGPGTRLTVL.

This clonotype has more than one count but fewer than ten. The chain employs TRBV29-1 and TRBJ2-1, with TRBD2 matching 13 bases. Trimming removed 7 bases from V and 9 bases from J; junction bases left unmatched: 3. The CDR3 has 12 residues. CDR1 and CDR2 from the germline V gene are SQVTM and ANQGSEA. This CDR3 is CSELAGGSEQFF. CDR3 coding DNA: TGCAGCGAACTAGCGGGAGGGAGTGAGCAGTTCTTC.

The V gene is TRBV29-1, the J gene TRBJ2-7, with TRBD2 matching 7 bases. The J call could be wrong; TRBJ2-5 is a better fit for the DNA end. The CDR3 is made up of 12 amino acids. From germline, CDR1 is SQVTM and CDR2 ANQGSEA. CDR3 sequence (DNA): TGCAGCGTTGAGGCGGGGGATGAGACCCAGTACTTC. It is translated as CSVEAGDETQYF.

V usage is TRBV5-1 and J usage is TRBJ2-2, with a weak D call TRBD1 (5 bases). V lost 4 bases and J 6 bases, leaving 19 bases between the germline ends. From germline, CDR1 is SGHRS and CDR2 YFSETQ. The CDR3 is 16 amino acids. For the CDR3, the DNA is TGCGCCAGCAGCCGTAATACAGGTTTGGTAGCCGGGGAGCTGTTTTTT. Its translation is CASSRNTGLVAGELFF.

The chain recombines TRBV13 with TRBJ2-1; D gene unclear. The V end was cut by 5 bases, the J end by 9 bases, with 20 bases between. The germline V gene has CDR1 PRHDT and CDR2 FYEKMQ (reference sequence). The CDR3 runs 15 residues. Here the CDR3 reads CASSPDLVSDSEQFF. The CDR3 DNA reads TGTGCCAGCAGCCCCGACCTTGTTTCCGACTCTGAGCAGTTCTTC.

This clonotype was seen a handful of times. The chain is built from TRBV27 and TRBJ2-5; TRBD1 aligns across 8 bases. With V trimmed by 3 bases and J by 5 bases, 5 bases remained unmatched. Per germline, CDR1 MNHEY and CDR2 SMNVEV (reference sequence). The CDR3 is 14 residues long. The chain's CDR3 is CASSLTGDFETQYF. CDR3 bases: TGTGCCAGCAGTTTGACAGGGGATTTCGAGACCCAGTACTTC.

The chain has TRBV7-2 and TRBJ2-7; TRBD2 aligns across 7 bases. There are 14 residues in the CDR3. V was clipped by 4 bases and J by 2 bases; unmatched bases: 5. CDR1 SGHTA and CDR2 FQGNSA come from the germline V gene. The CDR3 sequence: CASSWASGPYEQYF. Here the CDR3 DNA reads TGTGCCAGCAGCTGGGCTAGCGGACCCTACGAGCAGTACTTC.

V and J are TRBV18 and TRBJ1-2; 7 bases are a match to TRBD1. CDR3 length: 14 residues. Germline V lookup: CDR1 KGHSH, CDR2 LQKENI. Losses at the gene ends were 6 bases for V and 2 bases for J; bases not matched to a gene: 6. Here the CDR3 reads CASSLGQLNYGYTF. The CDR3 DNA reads TGTGCCAGCTCTCTGGGACAGTTAAACTATGGCTACACCTTC.

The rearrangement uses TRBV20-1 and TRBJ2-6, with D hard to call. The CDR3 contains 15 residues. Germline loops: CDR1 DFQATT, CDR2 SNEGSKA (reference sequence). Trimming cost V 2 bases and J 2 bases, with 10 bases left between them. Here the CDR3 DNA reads TGCAGTGCTAGAATCCAGAACCCTGGGGCCAACGTCCTGACTTTC. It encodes CSARIQNPGANVLTF.

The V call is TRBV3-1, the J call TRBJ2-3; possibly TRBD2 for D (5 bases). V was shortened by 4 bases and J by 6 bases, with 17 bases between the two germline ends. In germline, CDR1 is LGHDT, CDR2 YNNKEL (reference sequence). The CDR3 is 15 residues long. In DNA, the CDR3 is TGTGCCAGCAGCCCCCAATCGGGCGGGCCGGATACGCAGTATTTT. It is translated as CASSPQSGGPDTQYF.

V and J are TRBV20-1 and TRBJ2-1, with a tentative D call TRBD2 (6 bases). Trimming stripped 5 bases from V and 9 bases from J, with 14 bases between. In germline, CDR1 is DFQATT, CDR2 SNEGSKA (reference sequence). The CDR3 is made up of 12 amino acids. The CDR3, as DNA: TGCAGTGCTCAAGCCGGAGGGTCTGAGCAGTTCTTC. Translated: CSAQAGGSEQFF.

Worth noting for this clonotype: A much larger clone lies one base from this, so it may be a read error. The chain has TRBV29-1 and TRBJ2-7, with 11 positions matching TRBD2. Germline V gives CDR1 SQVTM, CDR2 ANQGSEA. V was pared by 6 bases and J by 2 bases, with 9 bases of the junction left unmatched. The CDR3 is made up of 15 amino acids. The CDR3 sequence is CSVGLAGGPPYEQYF. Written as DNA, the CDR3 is TGCAGCGTGGGTCTAGCGGGAGGCCCTCCCTACGAGCAGTACTTC.

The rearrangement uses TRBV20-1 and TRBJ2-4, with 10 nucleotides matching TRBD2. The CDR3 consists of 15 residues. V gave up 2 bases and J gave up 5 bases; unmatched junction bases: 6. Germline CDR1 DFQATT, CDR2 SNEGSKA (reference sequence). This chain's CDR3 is CSARLAGAGENIQYF. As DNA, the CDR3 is TGCAGTGCTAGACTAGCGGGAGCGGGTGAAAACATTCAGTACTTC.

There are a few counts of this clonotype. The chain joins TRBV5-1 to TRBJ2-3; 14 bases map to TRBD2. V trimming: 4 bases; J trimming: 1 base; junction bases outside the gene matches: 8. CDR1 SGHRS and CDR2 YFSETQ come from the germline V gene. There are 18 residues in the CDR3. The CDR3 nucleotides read TGCGCCAGCAGCCAGGGACTAGCGGGAGACTTCCGCACAGATACGCAGTATTTT. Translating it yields CASSQGLAGDFRTDTQYF. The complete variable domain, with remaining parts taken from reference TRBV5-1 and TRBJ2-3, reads KAGVTQTPRYLIKTRGQQVTLSCSPISGHRSVSWYQQTPGQGLQFLFEYFSETQRNKGNFPGRFSGRQFSNSRSEMNVSTLELGDSALYLCASSQGLAGDFRTDTQYFGPGTRLTVL.

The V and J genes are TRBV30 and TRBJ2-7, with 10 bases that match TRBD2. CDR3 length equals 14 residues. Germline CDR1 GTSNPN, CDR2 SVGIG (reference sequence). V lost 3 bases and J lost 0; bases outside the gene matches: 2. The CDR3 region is CAWRRLAGSYEQYF. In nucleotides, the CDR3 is TGTGCCTGGAGACGACTAGCGGGCTCCTACGAGCAGTACTTC. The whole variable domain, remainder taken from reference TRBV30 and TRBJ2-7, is SQTIHQWPATLVQPVGSPLSLECTVEGTSNPNLYWYRQAAGRGLQLLFYSVGIGQISSEVPQNLSASRPQDRQFILSSKKLLLSDSGFYLCAWRRLAGSYEQYFGPGTRLTVT.

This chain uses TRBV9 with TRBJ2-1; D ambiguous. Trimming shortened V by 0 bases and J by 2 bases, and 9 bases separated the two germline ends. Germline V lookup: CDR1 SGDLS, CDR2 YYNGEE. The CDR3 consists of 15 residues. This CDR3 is CASSVDRPPYNEQFF. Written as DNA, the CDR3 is TGTGCCAGCAGCGTAGACCGGCCGCCCTACAATGAGCAGTTCTTC.

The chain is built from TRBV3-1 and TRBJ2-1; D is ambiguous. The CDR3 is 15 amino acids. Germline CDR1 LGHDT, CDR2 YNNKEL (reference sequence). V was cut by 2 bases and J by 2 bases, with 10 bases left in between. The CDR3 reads CASSQRAGAYNEQFF. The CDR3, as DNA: TGTGCCAGCAGCCAAAGGGCTGGGGCCTACAATGAGCAGTTCTTC.

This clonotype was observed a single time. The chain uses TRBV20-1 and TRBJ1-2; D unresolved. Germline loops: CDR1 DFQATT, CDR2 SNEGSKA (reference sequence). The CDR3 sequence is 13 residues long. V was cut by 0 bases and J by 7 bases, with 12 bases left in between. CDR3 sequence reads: CSARDAILGGYTF. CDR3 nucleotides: TGCAGTGCTAGAGATGCCATCCTGGGTGGCTACACCTTC.

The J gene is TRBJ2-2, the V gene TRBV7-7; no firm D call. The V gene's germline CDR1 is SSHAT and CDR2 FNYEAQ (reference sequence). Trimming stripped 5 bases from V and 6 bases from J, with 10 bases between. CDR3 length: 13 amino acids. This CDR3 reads CASSRARPGELFF. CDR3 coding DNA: TGTGCCAGCAGCAGGGCCCGACCCGGGGAGCTGTTTTTT.

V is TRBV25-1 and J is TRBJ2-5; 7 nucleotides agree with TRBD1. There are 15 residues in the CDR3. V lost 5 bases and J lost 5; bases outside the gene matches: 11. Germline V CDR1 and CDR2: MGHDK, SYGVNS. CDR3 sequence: CASSPLRGGVETQYF. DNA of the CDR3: TGTGCCAGCAGTCCCCTCCGAGGGGGCGTGGAGACCCAGTACTTC.